This T cell receptor beta chain was identified in a study of blood T cells in healthy people across ages. The CDR3 has 15 amino acids. Germline lookup yields CDR1 MNHEY and CDR2 SVGEGT. V was shortened by 8 bases and J by 1 base, with 17 bases between the two germline ends. A second PCR of 7 to 11 cycles used a sample-barcoded 5' primer and a J-beta primer mix. From the 5' RACE reads, TCRdb called clonotypes with MiXCR, one entry per CDR3 protein. The sample includes 800,000 to 950,000 distinct CDR3 sequences, almost 30% seen only once; the top ten take roughly 10%. This clonotype was observed many times. This sample was also put to use in a study of T cells of mothers and their children. That report notes: Donation came from three healthy Caucasian mothers together with their six children. At a rate of around 1.4 ug per 15 ul, cDNA synthesis received all of the extracted RNA.

The chain employs TRBV6-2 or TRBV6-3 and TRBJ1-2; perhaps TRBD1 as D (5 bases). Sequenced input: blood. The clonotype comes from a middle-aged woman in good health. CDR3 nucleotides: TGTGCCAGCCGCGAAACGGGCAGGGTTAACTATGGCTACACCTTC. Translation gives CASRETGRVNYGYTF.